The T cell receptor beta chain described here comes from a study of shared clonotypes between healthy human individuals. At deep level, the assay was performed. In the study's own analysis: Quality scores were absent from the junction-only immunoSEQ sequences, so filtering differed. Sequenced by immunoSEQ multiplex PCR; TCRdb stores in-frame clones only, minus some. V and J calls and clone size come straight from that table; D and trimming were deduced from the DNA. The table records more than 2,000,000 clones, more than 80% of them present only once. This clone was observed a few times. What it binds is not known. Study-level findings and limits: Of the naive CD4 clonotypes, approximately 5% were shared across a few donors.

The V end was cut by 0 bases, the J end by 8 bases, with 17 bases between. The CDR3 contains 15 residues. Germline CDR1 is SGHRS and CDR2 is YFSETQ. This receptor was obtained from a man aged 18-30 years in good health. Some clones in this sample may be carry-over from other donors' samples. Sequencing used naive CD4+ T cells from PBMCs. Regarding subset: CD45RA+ positively selected. V gene TRBV5-1 combines with J gene TRBJ1-2, with unresolved D. The CDR3 DNA sequence: TGCGCCAGCAGCTTGGTTGACTCTATCCCGGAAGGCTACACCTTC. The encoded protein is CASSLVDSIPEGYTF.